These T cell receptor beta chains were read from a single sample in a study of blood T cell repertoires in COVID-19. Assay used: immunoSEQ multiplex PCR; TCRdb lists only in-frame clones, some missing. The sample has about 84,000 clones; 80% to 90% are singletons. Sequenced input: peripheral blood. The receptors were sampled from a man older than 75 with active or convalescent COVID-19. CDR3s include the opening cysteine and the closing phenylalanine or tryptophan. The order of the fields is D gene, J gene, clone size, V gene, CDR3 protein, CDR3 DNA. D genes are given only for firm matches. Size values are once, few and many counts, or a class for expanded clones, and some rows have none.

>TRBD1|TRBJ1-2|.|TRBV7-2
CASSFTRQGSYGYTF
TGTGCCAGCAGCTTTACCCGACAGGGGAGCTATGGCTACACCTTC
>TRBD1|TRBJ1-1|.|TRBV15
CATSRETGGFRAEAFF
TGTGCCACCAGCAGAGAGACAGGGGGATTTCGCGCTGAAGCTTTCTTT
>TRBD1|TRBJ1-4|.|TRBV5-1
CASSLGDSDNEKLFF
TGCGCCAGCAGCTTAGGGGACAGCGATAATGAAAAACTGTTTTTT
>TRBD1|TRBJ2-7|.|TRBV14
CASSQDRVRNEQYF
TGTGCCAGCAGCCAGGACAGGGTGAGAAACGAGCAGTACTTC
>.|TRBJ1-1|.|TRBV6-6
CASSYSSRGEAFF
TGTGCCAGCAGTTACTCGAGTAGGGGTGAAGCTTTCTTT
>TRBD1|TRBJ2-4|.|TRBV28
CASSLGQLAKNIQYF
TGTGCCAGCAGTTTGGGACAGCTAGCCAAAAACATTCAGTACTTC
>.|TRBJ2-3|.|TRBV28
CASRLRLAPGGDTQYF
TGTGCCAGCAGATTAAGACTCGCCCCCGGTGGAGATACGCAGTATTTT
>TRBD2|TRBJ2-3|.|TRBV7-9
CASSLASGTSLSTDTQYF
TGTGCCAGCAGCTTAGCCTCCGGGACTAGCCTTAGCACAGATACGCAGTATTTT
>.|TRBJ1-1|once|TRBV6-5
CASSRQTEAFF
TGTGCCAGCAGTCGACAGACTGAAGCTTTCTTT
>TRBD1|TRBJ2-3|.|TRBV5-4
CATRPGQGTDTQYF
TGTGCCACCCGACCGGGACAGGGCACAGATACGCAGTATTTT
>TRBD2|TRBJ2-5|.|TRBV18
CASSPRLAAQETQYF
TGTGCCAGCTCACCGAGACTAGCGGCCCAAGAGACCCAGTACTTC
>.|TRBJ2-1|.|TRBV5-1
CASSLESGPHNEQFF
TGCGCCAGCAGCCTGGAGTCGGGTCCCCACAATGAGCAGTTCTTC
>TRBD2|TRBJ2-7|once|TRBV28
CASRLRTSGSMPYEQYF
TGTGCCAGCAGACTTCGGACTAGCGGGAGTATGCCCTACGAGCAGTACTTC
>.|TRBJ2-5|.|TRBV5-1
CASSLAGGPGETQYF
TGCGCCAGCAGCTTGGCGGGCGGCCCGGGGGAGACCCAGTACTTC
>TRBD2|TRBJ2-1|.|TRBV4-1
CASSQEASGLPYNEQFF
TGCGCCAGCAGCCAAGAAGCTTCGGGACTACCCTACAATGAGCAGTTCTTC
>.|TRBJ2-3|.|TRBV7-3
CASSDSGVGMDTQYF
TGTGCCAGCAGCGACTCGGGAGTGGGGATGGATACGCAGTATTTT
>.|TRBJ2-7|few|TRBV21-1
CASSPPSGRGDEQYF
TGTGCCAGCAGCCCACCTAGCGGGAGGGGCGACGAGCAGTACTTC